The 22 T cell receptor beta chains below were found in one sample sequenced in a study of T cells in Graves' hyperthyroidism and ophthalmopathy. Amplification of TCR beta CDR3 regions used RNA as the template. A first-round RT-PCR of the TCR CDR3 used the HTBI primer set. TCRdb recomputed calls from the multiplex PCR reads with MiXCR, one row per CDR3 protein. The data show hundreds of thousands of distinct CDR3 sequences, 35% to 45% seen once. Source material: blood. These TCRs come from a man between 18 and 29 years old with Graves' hyperthyroidism.

Note on this clonotype: With a much larger clone just one base away, this may be a read error. V is TRBV7-8 and J is TRBJ2-2; tentatively, D is TRBD2 (5 bases). Germline V gene sequence: CDR1 SGHVS, CDR2 FQNEAQ. This CDR3 is built from 15 residues. Here the CDR3 reads CASSLGSANTGEPFF. In DNA form, the CDR3 reads TGTGCCAGCAGCTTAGGCTCGGCGAACACCGGGGAGCCGTTTTTT. Combining the CDR3 with reference TRBV7-8 and TRBJ2-2 gives the whole variable domain GAGVSQSPRYKVAKRGQDVALRCDPISGHVSLFWYQQALGQGPEFLTYFQNEAQLDKSGLPSDRFFAERPEGSVSTLKIQRTQQEDSAVYLCASSLGSANTGEPFFGEGSRLTVL.

In this sample, this clonotype turned up many times. Here the CDR3 DNA reads TGTGCCAGCAGCCCCCCCAGAAATTCACCCCTCCACTTT. Residues: CASSPPRNSPLHF. The chain uses TRBV7-9 and TRBJ1-6; D not resolved. Trimming cost V 5 bases and J 7 bases, with 9 bases left between them. CDR1 and CDR2 (germline): SEHNR, FQNEAQ (reference sequence). CDR3 size: 13 residues.

This clonotype was picked up a small number of times. Here the CDR3 DNA reads TGTGCCAGTAGTTCCCGGGGGGGGTCCTACGAGCAGTACTTC. Translating it yields CASSSRGGSYEQYF. The rearrangement uses TRBV19 and TRBJ2-7, with TRBD2 identical over 8 bases. CDR1 is LNHDA and CDR2 is SQIVND in the germline V gene (reference sequence). The ends lost 5 bases at V and 1 base at J; junction bases unmatched: 4. This CDR3 is 14 amino acids long.

The table lists this clonotype with many counts. This rearrangement joins TRBV10-3 to TRBJ2-5, with TRBD2 matching 11 bases. V lost 4 bases, J lost 4 bases, and 2 bases stayed unmatched. The CDR3 runs to 14 residues. Germline V gene lookup returns CDR1 ENHRY and CDR2 SYGVKD. The CDR3 bases are TGTGCCATCAGTGTCACTAGCGGGGGAGAGACCCAGTACTTC. It yields the protein CAISVTSGGETQYF.

The table lists this clonotype with a count of one. The chain joins TRBV12-3 or TRBV12-4 to TRBJ1-1, with 7 bases that match TRBD1. This CDR3 region has 15 residues. V lost 5 bases, J lost 4 bases, and 10 bases stayed unmatched. CDR3: CASSPYRQGSTEAFF. In nucleotides, the CDR3 is TGTGCCAGCAGTCCGTACCGACAGGGATCCACTGAAGCTTTCTTT.

This clonotype came up a few times. This chain links TRBV4-2 with TRBJ1-1; 10 nucleotides agree with TRBD1. The CDR3 length is 18 residues. Germline V gene sequence: CDR1 LGHNA, CDR2 YNFKEQ. V trimming: 4 bases; J trimming: 1 base; junction bases outside the gene matches: 12. CDR3 sequence reads: CASSPRPPGQGQNTEAFF. CDR3 coding DNA: TGTGCCAGCAGCCCTCGACCTCCGGGACAGGGGCAGAACACTGAAGCTTTCTTT.

This sequence joins TRBV12-3 or TRBV12-4 and TRBJ2-7; D is undetermined. The V and J ends lost 1 base and 5 bases respectively, with 9 bases between them. This CDR3 region has 13 residues. The CDR3 DNA is TGTGCCAGCAGTTTAGGACACCCAAACGAGCAGTACTTC. It yields the protein CASSLGHPNEQYF.

The sample holds a few counts of this clonotype. The chain recombines TRBV5-6 with TRBJ2-7, with TRBD1 identical over 11 bases. V trimming: 5 bases; J trimming: 5 bases; junction bases outside the gene matches: 9. This CDR3 region has 15 residues. Germline CDR1 is SGHDT and CDR2 is YYEEEE. CDR3 bases: TGTGCCAGCAGTTACTCTCGGACAGGGGGCCACGAGCAGTACTTC. It translates to CASSYSRTGGHEQYF.

This clonotype was recorded at least ten times. V usage is TRBV10-3 and J usage is TRBJ1-5, with no clear D. The germline CDR1 and CDR2 sequences are ENHRY and SYGVKD. CDR3 size: 14 residues. The germline V and J ends were trimmed by 6 bases and 5 bases, with 14 bases remaining between them. Here the CDR3 reads CAISEEGRHQPQHF. CDR3 DNA sequence: TGTGCCATCAGCGAGGAGGGCCGACATCAGCCCCAGCATTTT.

This clonotype was counted at least ten times. This chain uses TRBV2 with TRBJ2-7; 8 bases fit TRBD1. Trimming cost V 6 bases and J 3 bases; bases outside gene matches: 7. CDR1 is SNHLY and CDR2 is FYNNEI in the germline V gene. The CDR3 is 14 residues long. CDR3 DNA sequence: TGTGCCAGCAGCTTGGGACAGGCCAACTACGAGCAGTACTTC. This encodes CASSLGQANYEQYF.

This chain links TRBV7-9 with TRBJ2-5; perhaps D is TRBD1 or TRBD2 (5 bases each). Between the trimmed V and J ends, which lost 5 bases and 9 bases, there was a span of 22 bases. In germline, CDR1 is SEHNR, CDR2 FQNEAQ (reference sequence). This CDR3 contains 15 residues. The CDR3 sequence is CASSPRETVGLSQYF. As DNA, the CDR3 is TGTGCCAGCAGCCCCAGGGAGACGGTCGGTTTGTCCCAGTACTTC.

This clonotype turned up a few times. The chain uses TRBV12-3 or TRBV12-4 and TRBJ2-5; D remains unclear. CDR3 length equals 14 residues. The V gene lost 2 bases and the J gene lost 0 bases, with 7 bases spanning the gap. The CDR3 coding sequence is TGTGCCAGCAGTTTATCGGCCTACCAAGAGACCCAGTACTTC. Translating gives CASSLSAYQETQYF.

The gene calls are TRBV25-1 and TRBJ2-5, with D perhaps matching TRBD1 or TRBD2 (5 bases each). Germline assignment: CDR1 MGHDK and CDR2 SYGVNS. The CDR3 runs 15 residues. Trimming pared 5 bases from V and 4 bases from J, leaving 17 bases between. CDR3 sequence: CASSFTGTDLETQYF. DNA of the CDR3: TGTGCCAGCAGTTTCACCGGGACGGACCTAGAGACCCAGTACTTC.

Of note for this clonotype: Since a much larger clone is just one base distant, this may be a read error. This chain uses TRBV10-2 with TRBJ1-1; possibly TRBD1 for D (5 bases). Germline V lookup: CDR1 WSHSY, CDR2 SAAADI. The length of the CDR3 is 16 residues. V was cut by 0 bases and J by 4 bases, with 15 bases left in between. The chain's CDR3 is CASSESSGAMSTEAFF. CDR3 DNA: TGCGCCAGCAGTGAGTCTTCTGGGGCAATGAGCACTGAAGCTTTCTTT.

This clonotype has ten or more counts. V is TRBV4-2 and J is TRBJ2-2; D is unresolved. CDR3 length: 13 amino acids. Germline V gene sequence: CDR1 LGHNA, CDR2 YNFKEQ. Trimming pared 1 base from V and 7 bases from J, leaving 7 bases between. CDR3 protein: CASSQGLGGELFF. CDR3 DNA: TGTGCCAGCAGCCAAGGACTTGGCGGGGAGCTGTTTTTT.

This clonotype was seen many times. The chain couples TRBV2 to TRBJ1-5, with D possibly matching TRBD1 (5 bases). This CDR3 has 13 residues. Trimming took 4 bases from V and 6 from J, leaving 10 bases between them. Germline lookup yields CDR1 SNHLY and CDR2 FYNNEI. The CDR3 region is CASSGAGPQPQHF. The CDR3 bases are TGTGCCAGCAGTGGGGCAGGGCCTCAGCCCCAGCATTTT. The variable domain in full, completed from reference TRBV2 and TRBJ1-5, reads EPEVTQTPSHQVTQMGQEVILRCVPISNHLYFYWYRQILGQKVEFLVSFYNNEISEKSEIFDDQFSVERPDGSNFTLKIRSTKLEDSAMYFCASSGAGPQPQHFGDGTRLSIL.

The chain links TRBV9 to TRBJ2-6, with D unresolved. This CDR3 spans 17 amino acids. The V end lost 3 bases, the J end lost 0 bases, and 13 bases lay between the germline ends. Germline CDR1 reads SGDLS; CDR2 reads YYNGEE. CDR3 protein: CASSAAGLFSGANVLTF. The CDR3, as DNA: TGTGCCAGCAGCGCGGCAGGCCTATTCTCTGGGGCCAACGTCCTGACTTTC.

At least ten counts were recorded for this clonotype. The chain is built from TRBV29-1 and TRBJ2-7; D remains ambiguous. V was clipped by 7 bases and J by 2 bases, with 15 bases between them. The germline V gene has CDR1 SQVTM and CDR2 ANQGSEA. The CDR3 consists of 13 residues. CDR3 nucleotides: TGCAGCGCCGGTTCAGCAGAGACCTACGAGCAGTACTTC. This translates into CSAGSAETYEQYF.

The chain recombines TRBV19 with TRBJ1-1; D is uncertain. The CDR3 has 14 residues. Deletions cut 7 bases from V and 0 bases from J, with 12 bases between. Germline CDR1 and CDR2: LNHDA and SQIVND (reference sequence). CDR3 nucleotide sequence: TGTGCCAGTAACTCGGGAAGAATGAACACTGAAGCTTTCTTT. Protein product: CASNSGRMNTEAFF.

On this clonotype: Just one base apart from a much larger clone, this may be a read error. The gene calls are TRBV20-1 and TRBJ1-2; no firm D call. The CDR3 is 13 residues long. The germline gives CDR1 DFQATT, CDR2 SNEGSKA (reference sequence). Trimming removed 1 base at V and 1 base at J, with 7 bases between. The CDR3: CSARASNNYGYTF. The CDR3 DNA follows: TGCAGTGCTAGAGCTAGTAATAACTATGGCTACACCTTC.

About this clonotype itself: This may arise from a read error, as a much more abundant clone is one base away. The V and J genes are TRBV7-3 and TRBJ2-2, with a possible D match to TRBD1 (7 bases). The germline V gene encodes CDR1 SGHTA and CDR2 FQGTGA. The CDR3 covers 14 residues. The CDR3 DNA reads as TGTGCCAGCAGCTTGACAGGGAGGACCGGGGGGCTGTTTTTT. This gives the protein CASSLTGRTGGLFF.

This clonotype has ten or more counts. The genes are TRBV19 and TRBJ2-5, with TRBD1 identical over 12 bases. This CDR3 spans 15 amino acids. The V segment lost 5 bases and the J segment 4 bases; nucleotides outside the gene matches: 5. In germline, CDR1 is LNHDA, CDR2 SQIVND (reference sequence). The CDR3 nucleotides read TGTGCCAGTAGTGCGGGGGACAGGGGGCGAGAGACCCAGTACTTC. It translates to CASSAGDRGRETQYF.